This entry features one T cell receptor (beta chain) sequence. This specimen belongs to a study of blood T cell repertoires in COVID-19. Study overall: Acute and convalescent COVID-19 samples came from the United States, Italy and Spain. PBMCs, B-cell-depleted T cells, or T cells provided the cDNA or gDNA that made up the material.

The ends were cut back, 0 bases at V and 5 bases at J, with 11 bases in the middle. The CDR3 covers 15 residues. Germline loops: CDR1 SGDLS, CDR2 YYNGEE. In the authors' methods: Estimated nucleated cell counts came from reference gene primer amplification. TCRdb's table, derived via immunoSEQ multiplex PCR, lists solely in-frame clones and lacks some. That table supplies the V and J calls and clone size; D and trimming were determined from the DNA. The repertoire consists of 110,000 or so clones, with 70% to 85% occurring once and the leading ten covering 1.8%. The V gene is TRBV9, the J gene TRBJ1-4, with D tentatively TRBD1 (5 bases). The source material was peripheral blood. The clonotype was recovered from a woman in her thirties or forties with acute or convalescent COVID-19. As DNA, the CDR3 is TGTGCCAGCAGCGTAGCTGCCGGGGGGAATGAAAAACTGTTTTTT. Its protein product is CASSVAAGGNEKLFF.